This TCR beta chain was sequenced in a study of cytomegalovirus exposure and HLA in healthy donors. General study points: Specific recognition of CMV antigens was confirmed in vitro for a few chains (all CMV-associated). The study designated 150 to 200 TCR beta chains cytomegalovirus-associated.

There are 14 residues in the CDR3. Trimming cost V 6 bases and J 6 bases, with 15 bases left between them. Germline V gene sequence: CDR1 MDHEN, CDR2 SYDVKM. A single count supports this clone. Its target is unknown. The table came from immunoSEQ multiplex PCR; TCRdb's copy has only in-frame clones and leaves some out. The top ten hold around 3.2% of the sample, which has tens of thousands of clones, 85% to 95% seen once. Sequencing input: PBMCs. This sequence joins TRBV28 and TRBJ1-5, with D uncertain. The sequence was collected from a man aged 18 to 29 in good health and CMV-seronegative. The CDR3 region is CASRSEAAFQPQHF. The CDR3 DNA reads TGTGCCAGCAGGTCTGAAGCGGCTTTTCAGCCCCAGCATTTT.